This T cell receptor beta chain appears in the sequencing data of a study of T cell responses to AZD1222 COVID-19 vaccine. Data came from immunoSEQ multiplex PCR; TCRdb stores just in-frame clones and leaves some out. The table lists about 210,000 clones, around 94% of them singletons, with 1.7% in the top ten. On this clone itself: The target antigen is unknown.

Overall study findings and caveats: Baseline testing showed seropositivity in only a handful of AZD1222 recipients. Regions 160-218 and 743-854 dominated among vaccine-associated CD4 TCRs spanning spike.

V was pared by 0 bases and J by 4 bases, with 1 base between. The CDR3 is 12 residues long. The germline gives CDR1 LNHDA, CDR2 SQIVND (reference sequence). The chain uses TRBV19 and TRBJ1-5; D call uncertain. The sequence derives from an adult who received the MenACWY meningococcal vaccine as a control. The starting material was peripheral blood, obtained 28 days after the second dose of the MenACWY control vaccine. CDR3 coding DNA: TGTGCCAGTAGTATAGAGAATCAGCCCCAGCATTTT. It translates to CASSIENQPQHF.